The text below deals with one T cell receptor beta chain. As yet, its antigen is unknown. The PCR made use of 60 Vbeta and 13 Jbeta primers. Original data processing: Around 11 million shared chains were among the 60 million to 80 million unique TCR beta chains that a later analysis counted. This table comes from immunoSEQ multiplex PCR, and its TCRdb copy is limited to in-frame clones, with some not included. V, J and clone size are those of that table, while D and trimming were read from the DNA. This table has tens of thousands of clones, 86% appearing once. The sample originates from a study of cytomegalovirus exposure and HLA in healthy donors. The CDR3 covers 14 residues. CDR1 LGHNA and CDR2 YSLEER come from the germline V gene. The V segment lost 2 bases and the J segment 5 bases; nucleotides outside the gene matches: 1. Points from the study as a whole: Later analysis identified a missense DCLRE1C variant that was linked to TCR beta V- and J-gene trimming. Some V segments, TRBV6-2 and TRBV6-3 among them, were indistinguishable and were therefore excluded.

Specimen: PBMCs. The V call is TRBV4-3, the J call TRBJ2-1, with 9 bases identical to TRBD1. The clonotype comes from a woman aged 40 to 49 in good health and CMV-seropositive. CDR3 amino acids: CASSQWDRDNEQFF. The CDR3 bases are TGCGCCAGCAGCCAATGGGACAGGGACAATGAGCAGTTCTTC.